The clone carrying this T cell receptor (beta chain) has just one count. This record belongs to a study of shared clonotypes between healthy human individuals. This CDR3 is built from 16 residues. V lost 2 bases to trimming and J lost 0 bases, with 14 bases between them. CDR1 is SEHNR and CDR2 is FQNEAQ in the germline V gene (reference sequence). This table comes from immunoSEQ multiplex PCR, and its TCRdb copy is limited to in-frame clones, with some not included. The top ten hold 0.39% of the sample, which has roughly 2.2 million clones, approximately 95% seen once. Sequenced material: naive CD4+ T cells from PBMCs. Subset defined: CD45RA+ positively selected. This receptor was obtained from a man aged 18 to 30 in good health. Some clones in this sample may be carry-over from other donors' samples. J is TRBJ2-7 and V is TRBV7-9; a possible D gene is TRBD2 (5 bases). CDR3 loop: CASSLIPQRTSYEQYF. The CDR3 DNA reads as TGTGCCAGCAGCTTAATACCCCAGCGGACCTCCTACGAGCAGTACTTC.